This TCR beta chain was retrieved from a study of cytomegalovirus exposure and HLA in healthy donors. At sampling all donors were nominally healthy, likely with unrecorded immune exposures. Per the germline V gene, CDR1 is LNHNV and CDR2 is YYDKDF (reference sequence). The CDR3 spans 15 residues. V was pared by 8 bases and J by 8 bases, with 12 bases of the junction left unmatched. In the PCR, 60 Vbeta and 13 Jbeta primers were used. The method was immunoSEQ multiplex PCR; TCRdb's version includes in-frame clones alone and lacks a portion of them. The sample yields roughly 200,000 clones, 79% seen once.

The rearrangement links TRBV15 to TRBJ2-1; 10 nucleotides line up with TRBD2. The sequenced sample consisted of PBMCs. The clonotype was recovered from a woman aged 40 to 50 in good health and CMV-seronegative. The CDR3 nucleotides are TGTGCCACCCTCCTAGCGGGAGAGACTTGGGATGAGCAGTTCTTC. Its translation is CATLLAGETWDEQFF.